This T cell receptor (beta chain) came from a study of PD-1 blockade in classical Hodgkin lymphoma (dated by TCRdb to between 2020 and 2021). For context, the study as a whole: Nivolumab dosing was 3 mg/kg intravenously every 2 weeks, continuing until either disease progression or unacceptable toxicity. To define a peripheral blood immune signature of response to PD-1 blockade in classical Hodgkin lymphoma, the study combined TCR beta sequencing with CyTOF.

The Qiagen DNeasy kit was used to extract genomic DNA both from unsorted PBMCs and from the negatively selected CD4+ and CD8+ fractions. Using primers that anneal to V and J segments, immunoSEQ multiplex PCR amplified the TCR beta CDR3 regions. A synthetic immune receptor repertoire was used to minimize amplification bias, and any residual bias was removed computationally once sequencing was done. Per the original workflow: Custom Python scripts were used to quantify repertoire diversity as the Shannon entropy index. The unsorted, CD4+ and CD8+ repertoires were each analyzed separately, with the exception of combined analyses, where CD4+ and CD8+ sequences were merged in silico. Clonal expansion was defined as at least a 2-fold frequency increase after treatment relative to C1D1, with a pseudocount of 0.5 for undetected baseline clones. Clones with 0 or 1 copy at C1D1 were classified as singleton clones, and clones with 2 or more copies were classified as non-singleton clones. By matching protein sequences in sorted samples from the same patient, clones expanded in unsorted samples were annotated as CD4+, CD8+ or unknown. Wilcoxon tests on paired samples were used to test changes in diversity from C1D1 to C4D1. Sourced from immuneACCESS, this table was stored by TCRdb with only in-frame sequences that have V and J called. A share of the clones is absent; for the studies checked, an unresolved V gene accounts for under half, and the remainder has no known explanation. Clonal size and the V and J genes are those of that table, whereas D and trimming came from the DNA. The sample table contains tens of thousands of clones; only one count was recorded for 75% to 90% of them. Roughly a fifth of the sample goes to the ten largest clones.

With respect to this clone: This receptor's antigen is unknown. No per-base quality is available; no much larger clone lies one base away.

Germline trimming amounts to 6 bases on V and 10 bases on J, with 8 as the count of junction bases outside the gene matches. Counted from cysteine to phenylalanine, this CDR3 has 14 amino acids. Only the CDR3 DNA is retained, 42 bases long and in frame from the first base. CDR1 and CDR2 were assigned from the germline V gene as MNHEY and SVGAGI. What the time point label conveys for this sample: cycle 1 day 1 (C1D1), immediately before nivolumab initiation. Relapse after autologous stem cell transplantation had occurred in all trial patients, and cohorts A, B and C were distinguished by prior brentuximab vedotin exposure. The trial cohort included roughly 60 patients with relapsed/refractory classical Hodgkin lymphoma, and each patient had a best overall response of complete response, partial response or progressive disease. Single-agent nivolumab was administered to trial patients in the multi-cohort phase II CheckMate 205 trial. Best overall response was determined by an independent review committee according to the 2007 International Working Group response criteria. Trial PBMCs were obtained immediately prior to nivolumab initiation (C1D1) and on therapy at cycle 2 day 1 and cycle 4 day 1. Peripheral blood was collected in 8 mL Vacutainer Cell Preparation Tubes, from which PBMCs were isolated by centrifugation and then cryopreserved.

Overall results and qualifications from the work: The study covered only a single clinical trial cohort, and the causes of the repertoire differences, possibly disease activity or prior therapy, were still not defined. Baseline diversity similar to that of newly diagnosed patients was observed in trial patients achieving complete response, whereas significantly lower diversity was observed in partial responders and progressors. Lower diversity was seen in patients whose nivolumab began less than 1 year after ASCT, and these patients were left out of later analyses so that immune reconstitution would not confound the results. Newly diagnosed patients were reported to have lower baseline TCR diversity than healthy donors, and relapsed/refractory patients were reported to have lower baseline TCR diversity still. By C4D1, a significant rise was seen in CD4+ TCR diversity but not in CD8+ TCR diversity (p=0.0027 vs p=0.16), and the rise was most apparent among complete responders (p=0.02).

The TCR originated in a human donor with classical Hodgkin lymphoma. The chain couples TRBV6-5 to TRBJ1-4; 10 bases in the junction line up with TRBD1. Sequenced here: peripheral blood mononuclear cells (PBMCs), sampled at baseline. The CDR3 here reads CASSPGQGERKLFF. The DNA is as follows: TGTGCCAGCAGCCCCGGACAGGGGGAGAGAAAACTGTTTTTT.